This T cell receptor (beta chain) was recorded in a study of regulatory dendritic cells for organ transplantation. With 4 bases clipped from V and 0 bases from J, the junction kept 4 bases outside the gene matches. Germline V gene sequence: CDR1 SEHNR, CDR2 FQNEAQ (reference sequence). This CDR3 has 15 residues. Assay used: immunoSEQ multiplex PCR; TCRdb lists only in-frame clones, some missing. Among around 29,000 clones listed, 82% were seen once. The receptor was isolated from a human donor in good health. Sequencing input: naive CD8+ T cells from blood. Regarding subset: CD45RA+ naive T cells. J is TRBJ2-3 and V is TRBV7-9; 7 nucleotides agree with TRBD1. The CDR3 DNA sequence: TGTGCCAGCAGCTGGACAGGCTCCAGCACAGATACGCAGTATTTT. Its protein is CASSWTGSSTDTQYF.